This T cell receptor delta chain was identified during a study of gammadelta T cells in human blood. Study observations and caveats: Microbial exposure appeared to drive polyclonal γδ T cell expansion after birth.

TCRdb reran clone calling via CATT on the RT-PCR reads. The repertoire holds 700 to 900 delta-chain clones, around three fifths seen once, with around 20% in the top ten. About this clone: Its antigen remains unidentified. With a much larger clone just one base away, this may be a read error. The sample contains more than one DNA sequence encoding this CDR3.

V shed 0 bases, J shed 0 bases, and the junction held 26 bases outside the gene matches. CDR1 TSWWSYY and CDR2 QGS come from the germline V gene. This CDR3 is built from 24 residues. This clonotype was sampled from a newborn. What was sequenced was non-Vgamma9Vdelta2 gamma-delta T cells from cord blood. J is TRDJ1 and V is TRDV1; 9 positions agree with TRDD3. For the CDR3, the DNA is TGTGCTCTTGGGGAACTAGTTCCTACCAATACCGGTGGAGGGGATACGCAGTACACCGATAAACTCATCTTT. This translates into CALGELVPTNTGGGDTQYTDKLIF.